What follows describes a single TCR beta chain. The data originate from a study of blood T cell repertoires in COVID-19. In the study overall: Specimens from acute and convalescent COVID-19 originated in the United States, Italy and Spain. Sources were T cells, B-cell-depleted T cells, or PBMCs; the material itself was cDNA or gDNA.

The CDR3 is 12 amino acids. With 4 bases removed from V and 10 bases from J, the gap between germline ends came to 11 bases. CDR1 LNHDA and CDR2 SQIVND come from the germline V gene (reference sequence). In the source study's methods: Amplification of reference gene primers was used by the study to estimate nucleated cell counts. The table came from immunoSEQ multiplex PCR; TCRdb's copy has only in-frame clones and leaves some out. From that table come the V and J calls and clone size; the DNA was used to work out D and trimming. The sample has 370,000 or so clones; more than 75% are singletons. This sequence was found in a human donor with acute or convalescent COVID-19. The donor label of this sample is uncertain. This chain uses TRBV19 with TRBJ2-1, with D maybe TRBD1 (6 bases). Source material: peripheral blood. Here the CDR3 reads CASSTQGREQFF. DNA for the CDR3: TGTGCCAGTAGTACCCAGGGGCGGGAGCAGTTCTTC. The whole variable domain, remainder taken from reference TRBV19 and TRBJ2-1, is DGGITQSPKYLFRKEGQNVTLSCEQNLNHDAMYWYRQDPGQGLRLIYYSQIVNDFQKGDIAEGYSVSREKKESFPLTVTSAQKNPTAFYLCASSTQGREQFFGPGTRLTVL.